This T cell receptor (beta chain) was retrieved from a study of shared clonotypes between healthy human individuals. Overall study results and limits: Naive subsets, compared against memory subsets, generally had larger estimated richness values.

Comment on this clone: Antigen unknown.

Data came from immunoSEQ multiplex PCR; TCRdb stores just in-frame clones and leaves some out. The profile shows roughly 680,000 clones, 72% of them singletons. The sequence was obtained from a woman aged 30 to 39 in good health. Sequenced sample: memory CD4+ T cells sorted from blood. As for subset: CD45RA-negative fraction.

The DNA for the CDR3 is TGTGCCAGCAGACCACAAACAGGGGCCAATAGCTCCTACGAGCAGTACTTC. Translated: CASRPQTGANSSYEQYF. V is TRBV7-7 and J is TRBJ2-5; 7 nucleotides line up with TRBD1. The J call is uncertain, as TRBJ2-7 better fits the DNA end. From germline, CDR1 is SSHAT and CDR2 FNYEAQ (reference sequence). The CDR3 has 17 amino acids.